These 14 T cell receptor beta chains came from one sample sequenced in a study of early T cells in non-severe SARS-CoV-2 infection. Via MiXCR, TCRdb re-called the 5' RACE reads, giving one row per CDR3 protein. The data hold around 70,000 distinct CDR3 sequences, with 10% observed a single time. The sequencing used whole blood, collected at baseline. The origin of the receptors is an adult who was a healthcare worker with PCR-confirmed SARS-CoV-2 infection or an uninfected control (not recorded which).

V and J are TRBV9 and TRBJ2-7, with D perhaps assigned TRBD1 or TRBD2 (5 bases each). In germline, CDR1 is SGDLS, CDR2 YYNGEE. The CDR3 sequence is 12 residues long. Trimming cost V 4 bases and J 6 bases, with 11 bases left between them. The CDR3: CASSTHGGEQYF. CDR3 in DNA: TGTGCCAGCAGCACTCATGGGGGCGAGCAGTACTTC.

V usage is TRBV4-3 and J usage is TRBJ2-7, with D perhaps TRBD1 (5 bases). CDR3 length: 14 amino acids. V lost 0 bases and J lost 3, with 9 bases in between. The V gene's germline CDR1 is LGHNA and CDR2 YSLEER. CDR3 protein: CASSQEGRDYEQYF. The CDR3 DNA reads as TGCGCCAGCAGCCAAGAAGGCAGGGACTACGAGCAGTACTTC.

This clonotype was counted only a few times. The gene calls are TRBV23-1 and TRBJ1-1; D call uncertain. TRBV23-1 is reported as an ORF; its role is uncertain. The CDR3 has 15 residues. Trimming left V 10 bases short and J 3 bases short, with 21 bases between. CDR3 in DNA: TGCGCCAACAATCCATTCGGGGTCGCCTACACTGAAGCTTTCTTT. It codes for CANNPFGVAYTEAFF.

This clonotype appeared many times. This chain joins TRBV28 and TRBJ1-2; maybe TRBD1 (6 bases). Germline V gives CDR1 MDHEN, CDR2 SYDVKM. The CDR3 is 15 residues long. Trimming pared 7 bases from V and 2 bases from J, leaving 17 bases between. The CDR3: CASKGTGGRNYGYTF. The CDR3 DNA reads TGTGCCAGCAAGGGGACTGGGGGGCGCAACTATGGCTACACCTTC.

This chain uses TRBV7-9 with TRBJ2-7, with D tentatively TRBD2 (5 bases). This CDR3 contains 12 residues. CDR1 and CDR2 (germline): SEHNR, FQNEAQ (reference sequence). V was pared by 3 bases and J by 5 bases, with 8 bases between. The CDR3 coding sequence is TGTGCCAGCAGCTTCTCGGGGAACGAGCAGTACTTC. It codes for CASSFSGNEQYF. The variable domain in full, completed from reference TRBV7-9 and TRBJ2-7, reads DTGVSQNPRHKITKRGQNVTFRCDPISEHNRLYWYRQTLGQGPEFLTYFQNEAQLEKSRLLSDRFSAERPKGSFSTLEIQRTEQGDSAMYLCASSFSGNEQYFGPGTRLTVT.

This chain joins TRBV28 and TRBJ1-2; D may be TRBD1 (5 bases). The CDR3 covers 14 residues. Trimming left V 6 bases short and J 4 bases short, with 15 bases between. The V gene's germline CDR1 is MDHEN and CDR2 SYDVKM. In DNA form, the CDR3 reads TGTGCCAGCAGCCCGGCGGGGCAGGGCTATGGCTACACCTTC. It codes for CASSPAGQGYGYTF.

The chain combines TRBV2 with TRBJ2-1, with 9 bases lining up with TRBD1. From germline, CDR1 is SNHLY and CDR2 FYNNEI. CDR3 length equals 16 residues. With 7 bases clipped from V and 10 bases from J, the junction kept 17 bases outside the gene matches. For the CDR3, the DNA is TGTGCCAGCAACCGCCCCCGGACAGGGGCCGCATTGGAGCAGTTCTTC. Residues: CASNRPRTGAALEQFF.

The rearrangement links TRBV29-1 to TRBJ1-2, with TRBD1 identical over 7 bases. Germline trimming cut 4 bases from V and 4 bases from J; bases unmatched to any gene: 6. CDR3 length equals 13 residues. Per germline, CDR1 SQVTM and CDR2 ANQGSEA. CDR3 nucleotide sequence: TGCAGCGTTGTAGAGGGGGCTAGCTATGGCTACACCTTC. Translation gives CSVVEGASYGYTF.

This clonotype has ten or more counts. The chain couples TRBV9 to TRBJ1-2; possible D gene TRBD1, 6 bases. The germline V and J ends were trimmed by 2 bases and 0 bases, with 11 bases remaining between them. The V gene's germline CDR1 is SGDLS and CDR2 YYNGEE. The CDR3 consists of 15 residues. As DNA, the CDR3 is TGTGCCAGCAGCGTGCGGGACACTACTAACTATGGCTACACCTTC. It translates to CASSVRDTTNYGYTF.

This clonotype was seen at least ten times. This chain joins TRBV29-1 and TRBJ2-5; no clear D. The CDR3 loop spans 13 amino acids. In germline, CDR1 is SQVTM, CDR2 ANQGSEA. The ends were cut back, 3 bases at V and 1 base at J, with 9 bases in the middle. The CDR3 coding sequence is TGCAGCGTTGATAACTGGGGCCAAGAGACCCAGTACTTC. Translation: CSVDNWGQETQYF. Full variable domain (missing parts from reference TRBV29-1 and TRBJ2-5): SAVISQKPSRDICQRGTSLTIQCQVDSQVTMMFWYRQQPGQSLTLIATANQGSEATYESGFVIDKFPISRPNLTFSTLTVSNMSPEDSSIYLCSVDNWGQETQYFGPGTRLLVL.

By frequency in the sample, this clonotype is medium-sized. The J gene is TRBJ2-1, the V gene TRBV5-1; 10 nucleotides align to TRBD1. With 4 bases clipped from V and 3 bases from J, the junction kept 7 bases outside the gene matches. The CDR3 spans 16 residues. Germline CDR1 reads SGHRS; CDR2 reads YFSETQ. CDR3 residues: CASSRDRGSYYNEQFF. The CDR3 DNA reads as TGCGCCAGCAGCCGGGACAGGGGTTCCTACTACAATGAGCAGTTCTTC.

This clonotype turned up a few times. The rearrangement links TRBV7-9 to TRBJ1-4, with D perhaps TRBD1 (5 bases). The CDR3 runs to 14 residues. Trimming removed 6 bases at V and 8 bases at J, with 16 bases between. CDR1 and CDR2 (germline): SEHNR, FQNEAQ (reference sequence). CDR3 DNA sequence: TGTGCCAGCAGTTTTCCAGATTCAGGGGAAAAACTGTTTTTT. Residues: CASSFPDSGEKLFF.

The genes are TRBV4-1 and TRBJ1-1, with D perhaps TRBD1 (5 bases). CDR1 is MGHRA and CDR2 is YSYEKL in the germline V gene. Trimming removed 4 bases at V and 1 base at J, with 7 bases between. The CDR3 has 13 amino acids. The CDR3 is CASSRTPNTEAFF. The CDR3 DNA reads TGCGCCAGCAGCCGGACACCGAACACTGAAGCTTTCTTT.

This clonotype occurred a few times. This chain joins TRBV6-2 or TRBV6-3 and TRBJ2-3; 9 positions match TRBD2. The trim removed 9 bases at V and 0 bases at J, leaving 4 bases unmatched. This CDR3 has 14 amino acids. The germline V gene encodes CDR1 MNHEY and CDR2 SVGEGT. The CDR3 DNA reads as TGTGCCAGTCAACTAGCGGGTAGCACAGATACGCAGTATTTT. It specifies CASQLAGSTDTQYF.